Following are 10 T cell receptor beta chains from one sample sequenced in a study of Ad26.COV2.S vaccination and SARS-CoV-2 variants. Treatment defined: 15 to 20 received Ad26.COV2.S at low or high dose, single or two shots; 5 received placebo; per-sample allocation not given. Sampling took place 63 days after the first vaccine or placebo injection. Sequenced by immunoSEQ multiplex PCR; TCRdb stores in-frame clones only, minus some. The sample includes about 460,000 clones, roughly nine tenths seen only once; the top ten take more than 1.5%. Specimen: peripheral blood, collected in a trial of Ad26.COV2.S vaccine versus placebo. Receptors originate from a person aged 18-65 years who received the Ad26.COV2.S COVID-19 vaccine or a placebo.

The chain uses TRBV7-3 and TRBJ2-1; 7 bases match TRBD2. CDR3 length: 17 residues. From germline, CDR1 is SGHTA and CDR2 FQGTGA. Germline trimming cut 1 base from V and 0 bases from J; bases unmatched to any gene: 6. CDR3 nucleotides: TGTGCCAGCAGCTTAATACCGGGAGGCTCCTCCTACAATGAGCAGTTCTTC. This translates into CASSLIPGGSSYNEQFF.

The CDR3 region is CASSVQSGRGELFF. CDR3 DNA sequence: TGTGCCAGCAGTGTCCAGTCAGGGCGAGGGGAGCTGTTTTTT. V usage is TRBV25-1 and J usage is TRBJ2-2; tentatively, D is TRBD1 (5 bases). V was clipped by 4 bases and J by 8 bases, with 14 bases between them. The CDR3 is made up of 14 amino acids. CDR1 is MGHDK and CDR2 is SYGVNS in the germline V gene.

V usage is TRBV5-5 and J usage is TRBJ1-5; 8 positions agree with TRBD1. Looked up from germline, CDR1 is SGHKS and CDR2 is YYEKEE (reference sequence). Trimming removed 4 bases from V and 4 bases from J; junction bases left unmatched: 19. The length of the CDR3 is 19 residues. CDR3 nucleotide sequence: TGTGCCAGCAGCCCGGGACAGGAGAGCCCCTTTCGTGGAAATCAGCCCCAGCATTTT. It codes for CASSPGQESPFRGNQPQHF.

The chain carries TRBV27 and TRBJ2-7; a possible D gene is TRBD2 (6 bases). Germline CDR1 reads MNHEY; CDR2 reads SMNVEV (reference sequence). This CDR3 region has 14 residues. With 7 bases removed from V and 0 bases from J, the gap between germline ends came to 13 bases. The CDR3 loop reads CASTSRGSSYEQYF. DNA for the CDR3: TGTGCCAGCACCTCCCGGGGGAGCTCCTACGAGCAGTACTTC.

The V and J genes are TRBV28 and TRBJ1-1; 8 positions match TRBD1. The CDR3 has 16 amino acids. Unmatched junction bases numbered 12, after V lost 5 bases and J lost 4 bases. The V gene's germline CDR1 is MDHEN and CDR2 SYDVKM. The DNA for the CDR3 is TGTGCCAGCAGTGCCAGGACAGGGCAGTTTTTCACTGAAGCTTTCTTT. Protein: CASSARTGQFFTEAFF.

The chain is built from TRBV19 and TRBJ1-5; D remains unclear. This CDR3 has 13 residues. V was cut by 11 bases and J by 3 bases, with 14 bases left in between. The germline V gene encodes CDR1 LNHDA and CDR2 SQIVND (reference sequence). The CDR3 here is CACGPGHNQPQHF. DNA for the CDR3: TGTGCCTGCGGGCCAGGTCACAATCAGCCCCAGCATTTT.

V is TRBV2 and J is TRBJ2-3, with TRBD2 identical over 10 bases. The CDR3 has 18 amino acids. The J segment lost 0 bases and the V segment lost 8 bases, leaving 14 bases of the junction unmatched. Germline CDR1 is SNHLY and CDR2 is FYNNEI. The CDR3 loop reads CASVVKITSGTSTDTQYF. The CDR3 DNA sequence: TGTGCCAGCGTCGTAAAAATTACTAGCGGGACTAGCACAGATACGCAGTATTTT.

V is TRBV19 and J is TRBJ1-1; no reliable D call. Trimming took off 4 bases at V and 1 base at J, with 13 bases between the two ends. The CDR3 is made up of 15 amino acids. Germline V CDR1 and CDR2: LNHDA, SQIVND (reference sequence). The chain's CDR3 is CASSTLPGENTEAFF. The CDR3 DNA sequence: TGTGCCAGTAGTACCCTTCCCGGAGAGAACACTGAAGCTTTCTTT.

The J gene is TRBJ2-2, the V gene TRBV10-3; tentative D call: TRBD1 (5 bases). The germline gives CDR1 ENHRY, CDR2 SYGVKD. The CDR3 has 16 amino acids. Between the trimmed V and J ends, which lost 4 bases and 0 bases, there was a span of 12 bases. CDR3 residues: CAISVGIGANTGELFF. For the CDR3, the DNA is TGTGCCATCAGTGTCGGTATAGGGGCGAACACCGGGGAGCTGTTTTTT.

The genes are TRBV18 and TRBJ1-5; TRBD1 matches 7 bases. The CDR3 is 16 amino acids. Looked up from germline, CDR1 is KGHSH and CDR2 is LQKENI. The J segment lost 0 bases and the V segment lost 4 bases, leaving 6 bases of the junction unmatched. The CDR3 is CASSRGTENSNQPQHF. The CDR3 DNA reads as TGTGCCAGCTCACGAGGGACAGAGAATAGCAATCAGCCCCAGCATTTT.